This T cell receptor beta chain was captured in a study of cytomegalovirus exposure and HLA in healthy donors (dated by TCRdb to about 2017). Looking at the study overall: In an earlier analysis of some 550 of the donors, 250 to 350 Gb of sequence data and roughly 100 million unique TCR beta sequences from approximately 180 million T cells were reported. Approximately 300 gigabases of sequencing data and around 80 million unique TCR sequences made up an early release that covered 500 to 700 HLA-typed donors. Among the approximately 400 genotyped donors, around 79% belonged to the genetic ancestry cluster associated with self-reported Caucasian donors. The aim of the study was to test whether cataloging public T cell receptors could identify signatures of past pathogen exposure. The study used immunosequencing to profile the T cell repertoires of approximately 630 subjects and linked those repertoires to cytomegalovirus serostatus. In addition to the first cohort of 666 subjects, a separate validation cohort of 130 or so different subjects was used. To predict cytomegalovirus infection status, the study brought together high-throughput TCR immunosequencing, statistical association of individual TCRs with disease status, and machine learning. A later analysis re-examined previously published TCR beta repertoires from several hundred donors and added high-resolution HLA genotyping to investigate patterns of TCR occurrence. Rather than using new phenotypic data, the later analysis identified candidate immune exposures from TCR beta sequences and from how often those sequences occurred across donors. An earlier analysis of 587 of the donors applied high-throughput TCR beta sequencing to assess whether each TCR beta V gene segment acted as functional or pseudogenic. Alongside the repertoire data, information on donor age, sex, ethnicity and CMV serostatus was compiled. A later genetic analysis used genome-wide SNP genotypes for about 60% of the roughly 700 donors, treating that subset as a discovery cohort. Every repertoire in the discovery cohort had been generated on one and the same sequencing platform. HLA typing included class I and class II loci at four-digit resolution. Typing coverage varied by locus: roughly 629-640 donors for A, B, C, DRB1 and DQB1; approximately 500 for DQA1; more than 600 for DPA1; 450 to 480 for DPB1. Because of strong linkage in the cohort, four to six DR-DQ haplotypes were treated as single units for association and clustering. Among a few hundred genotyped donors of the cohort, an average of roughly 240,000 unique TCR beta nucleotide sequences were sequenced per donor, about a sixth of them non-productive. The paper as a whole reports these results and caveats: In a later analysis, HLA-associated TCR beta chains showed more clonal expansion and lower generation probabilities than non-associated chains that were equally common. Because counts were too low, around 17 rarely observed V segments, including chromosome 9 orphons, were left out of the earlier analysis of over 550 of the donors. A further reported finding was that TCR beta sequences accurately predicted the HLA-A and HLA-B alleles for most subjects in the first cohort. This cohort had only TCR beta chains sequenced, and the lack of alpha or paired-chain data limited which features could be detected. HLA typing was unavailable for some donors at each locus, so association tests used only the typed subset. The only immune exposure information available for the cohort was CMV serostatus. The sequencing pipeline was judged likely to have produced a cluster of highly shared sequence variants as a technical artifact. Assigning TCR associations to individual alleles was difficult when HLA alleles, especially DR and DQ, strongly co-occurred. The classifier was reported to diagnose cytomegalovirus status with high specificity and sensitivity in both the original and validation cohorts. In an earlier analysis of over 550 of the donors, most TCR beta V segments were observed in productive rearrangements about 87% or about 30% of the time, broadly matching IMGT annotations. At a false discovery rate of 0.05, a later analysis linked under 20,000 TCR beta sequences to specific HLA alleles. Most TCR sequences were seen in very few donors, while some public TCRs were found in many individuals. Roughly uniform sequencing depth across donors was assumed in presence/absence analyses, although this assumption may not hold. According to a later analysis, most CMV-associated TCR beta chains appeared to be HLA-restricted, and the HLA associations seemed to be driven largely by CMV exposure. In vitro tests confirmed that a few of the cytomegalovirus-associated TCR beta chains recognize cytomegalovirus antigens. Some IMGT-functional V segments, including TRBV6-2 and TRBV6-3, could not be told apart with the 87-base-pair reads, so those segments were excluded. A later analysis reported that several top co-occurrence clusters appeared linked to parvovirus B19, influenza, CMV and Epstein-Barr virus. In a later analysis, TCR association rates were found to vary across HLA loci, with the most associated TCRs seen for DRB1 alleles and the fewest for HLA-C alleles. A later genetic analysis associated a missense DCLRE1C variant with V-gene and J-gene trimming of TCR beta chains, and an independent cohort replicated the association. Linkage disequilibrium might explain the correlated functional status among segregating V segments, but an unknown experimental factor could not be excluded. In the study, some 160 TCR beta chains were listed as associated with cytomegalovirus. The authors suggested that the approach could potentially be extended to other disease states and immunological phenotypes. In a later genetic analysis, fewer N-insertions in productive TCRs were reported among donors in an Asian-associated ancestry cluster than the approximately 710-donor mean.

The cohort comprised some 680 healthy bone marrow donors. At the time of sampling, all cohort members were nominally healthy, though unrecorded immune exposures were likely present. The donor was CMV seronegative and was included in the group of under 450 seronegative cohort members. Every donor gave a peripheral blood sample, and the peripheral blood mononuclear cells from that sample were used for TCR beta sequencing. Genomic DNA extraction from the blood cell samples was performed with the Qiagen DNeasy Blood Extraction Kit. About this clone itself: The antigen this receptor binds is unknown. No base quality information exists; no much larger clone differs at one position.

The receptor library was made with the immunoSEQ multiplex PCR assay. For the multiplex PCR, a mixture combining 60 forward primers for TCR Vbeta segments and 13 reverse primers for TCR Jbeta segments was used. A multiplex PCR assay on genomic DNA amplified the CDR3 region of rearranged TCR beta genes. Amplified TCR beta libraries were sequenced as 87-base-pair reads on the Illumina HiSeq System. Per the source publication's procedure: In a later analysis, 77 million or so unique TCR beta chains were counted across the approximately 670 repertoires, and roughly 10 million of these chains were shared by at least two donors. A nearest-neighbor algorithm error-corrected the raw reads and collapsed the reads into unique sequences, merging closely related sequences to remove PCR and sequencing errors. Alignment of CDR3 sequences to IMGT reference sequences was used to assign V, D and J gene segments. For a sequence to be retained, a match of at least six nucleotides to both a V gene segment and a J gene segment was required. A rearrangement was called productive if the CDR3 had no stop codons and remained in frame with V and J, and every other rearrangement was called non-productive. Following IMGT convention, CDR3 was defined as the stretch from the second conserved V-encoded cysteine up to the conserved J-encoded phenylalanine. The earlier analysis of 587 of the donors excluded any sequence lacking an unambiguous match to a single V gene segment. An earlier analysis of 550 to 650 of the donors classified V segments as functional when productive rearrangements were above 56.7% and as segregating when the standard deviation between donors was above 5%. A statistical classification framework was built for diagnosing cytomegalovirus status from the catalog of TCR beta chain sequences. A later analysis assigned V and J genes by comparing TCR nucleotide sequences with IMGT/GENE-DB human TR gene sequences. The TCRdist pipeline was used in a later analysis to assign CDR3 sequences and most-parsimonious VDJ recombination scenarios. A later analysis defined each TCR beta chain by its CDR3 amino acid sequence plus V-gene family, and excluded reads lacking a unique V-gene family. To address suspected cross-contamination and a sequencing artifact, a later analysis removed several hundred highly shared, low-generation-probability nucleotide sequences. In a later analysis, a clonal expansion index was calculated for each public chain from normalized within-repertoire ranks of inferred template counts. In a later analysis, generation probabilities were computed using a VDJ recombination model fitted to out-of-frame rearrangements, and the results were checked against IGoR. Hypergeometric tests were used in a later analysis to score TCR-TCR, TCR-HLA and TCR-CMV co-occurrence, with a repertoire-size bias correction applied to the TCR pairs. False discovery rates were estimated in a later analysis by permuting HLA or CMV assignments 20 times. In a later analysis, co-occurring TCRs were grouped with DBSCAN, and TCRdist sequence similarity was added when clustering was performed within HLA-allele-positive subsets. Co-occurrence clustering excluded repertoires with fewer than 30,000 or more than 120,000 public chains, plus five with anomalous nucleotide sharing. The immuneACCESS repertoire file appears here via TCRdb, limited to in-frame rearrangements. These files lack a portion of the clones; in checked studies, under half of the deficit traces to unresolved V genes, and the cause of the others is not known. Clone size and V and J calls were adopted from that table, with D and trimming inferred from the DNA. The sample table lists 65,000 to 100,000 clones, approximately 71% of them with a count of one. The ten largest clonotypes hold 2% to 2.5% of the sample.

The CDR3 measures 12 amino acids from cysteine to phenylalanine. Only the CDR3 part of the read is kept: 36 bases, read in frame from the first base. Via the germline V gene (reference sequence), CDR1 is LNHDA and CDR2 SQIVND. The trim is 3 bases for V and 1 base for J, with a gap of 3 bases between the germline ends. The chain links TRBV19 with TRBJ1-1, with the D gene uncertain. The sequencing input was PBMCs. The receptor's source is a man in his forties or fifties in good health and CMV-seronegative. The DNA is as follows: TGTGCCAGTAGTATCGGGAACACTGAAGCTTTCTTT. It codes for CASSIGNTEAFF.